Shown below are 24 T cell receptor beta chains from a single sample sequenced in a study of T-cell memory formation after mild COVID-19. TCRdb reprocessed the 5' RACE reads via MiXCR and lists one record per CDR3 protein. Among around 500,000 distinct CDR3 sequences, about 18% were seen once, and the ten largest hold 9% to 15%. The sequencing sample was made of PBMCs or a T cell subset sorted from them (not recorded which). The source is an adult woman who had mild COVID-19 (a few samples of this study predate the infection). Cell type and time point are not known.

This clonotype was seen more than once but under ten times. CDR3 nucleotides: TGCGCCAGCAGCTTGCGACAGCTTTCCTCTGGGGCCAACGTCCTGACTTTC. It specifies CASSLRQLSSGANVLTF. The chain employs TRBV5-1 and TRBJ2-6; possibly TRBD1 for D (5 bases). Germline CDR1 and CDR2: SGHRS and YFSETQ. The CDR3 contains 17 residues. Trimming pared 1 base from V and 0 bases from J, leaving 11 bases between.

This clonotype came up a few times. The rearrangement uses TRBV9 and TRBJ2-3, with 10 bases fitting TRBD2. CDR3 length: 19 residues. Germline CDR1 and CDR2: SGDLS and YYNGEE. V shed 0 bases and J 0 bases; nucleotides not matched to a gene: 10. The CDR3 DNA follows: TGTGCCAGCAGCGTAGATGCTAGCGGGGGCCCTCTTAGCACAGATACGCAGTATTTT. Encoded protein: CASSVDASGGPLSTDTQYF.

This clonotype turned up a few times. The rearrangement uses TRBV12-3 or TRBV12-4 and TRBJ1-6; perhaps TRBD1 as D (5 bases). This CDR3 has 15 residues. The V end was cut by 6 bases, the J end by 5 bases, with 14 bases between. The CDR3 DNA reads TGTGCCAGCAGCCCGACAGACCTTAATAATTCACCCCTCCACTTT. Amino acids: CASSPTDLNNSPLHF.

This clonotype was detected many times. The rearrangement links TRBV3-1 to TRBJ2-2; D gene unclear. Trimming took off 1 base at V and 7 bases at J, with 7 bases between the two ends. The CDR3 has 13 residues. Germline lookup yields CDR1 LGHDT and CDR2 YNNKEL (reference sequence). The CDR3 DNA is TGTGCCAGCAGCCAAGCCCTTGTCGGGGAGCTGTTTTTT. Its protein product is CASSQALVGELFF. The full variable domain, rest sourced from reference TRBV3-1 and TRBJ2-2, is DTAVSQTPKYLVTQMGNDKSIKCEQNLGHDTMYWYKQDSKKFLKIMFSYNNKELIINETVPNRFSPKSPDKAHLNLHINSLELGDSAVYFCASSQALVGELFFGEGSRLTVL.

This clonotype was found once. The gene calls are TRBV7-9 and TRBJ2-5; 7 bases align to TRBD2. The CDR3 loop spans 17 amino acids. Germline V gives CDR1 SEHNR, CDR2 FQNEAQ (reference sequence). V gave up 5 bases and J gave up 4 bases; unmatched junction bases: 16. The CDR3: CASSPSGTSPGGETQYF. CDR3 in DNA: TGTGCCAGCAGCCCAAGCGGGACCTCCCCGGGGGGAGAGACCCAGTACTTC. Full variable domain (outside the CDR3, taken from reference TRBV7-9 and TRBJ2-5): DTGVSQNPRHKITKRGQNVTFRCDPISEHNRLYWYRQTLGQGPEFLTYFQNEAQLEKSRLLSDRFSAERPKGSFSTLEIQRTEQGDSAMYLCASSPSGTSPGGETQYFGPGTRLLVL.

This clonotype was found a few times. This chain uses TRBV10-3 with TRBJ2-3; TRBD1 aligns across 8 bases. The germline CDR1 and CDR2 sequences are ENHRY and SYGVKD. This CDR3 region has 19 residues. The J segment lost 2 bases and the V segment lost 5 bases, leaving 18 bases of the junction unmatched. In nucleotides, the CDR3 is TGTGCCATCAGTACATCGGACTCGGAAACAGGGGGGTACACAGATACGCAGTATTTT. Translation: CAISTSDSETGGYTDTQYF.

This clonotype was detected a few times. The chain is built from TRBV15 and TRBJ2-6; the match to TRBD1 covers 11 bases. The CDR3 has 19 amino acids. The junction had 7 bases not matched to a gene; V was cut back by 3 bases and J by 0 bases. Per the germline V gene, CDR1 is LNHNV and CDR2 is YYDKDF (reference sequence). The CDR3 nucleotides read TGTGCCACCAGCAGGGACAGGGGGCGCTTTTCCTCTGGGGCCAACGTCCTGACTTTC. Residues: CATSRDRGRFSSGANVLTF.

This clonotype was observed a handful of times. The chain is built from TRBV6-2 or TRBV6-3 and TRBJ2-7, with D perhaps matching TRBD2 (5 bases). Trimming cost V 5 bases and J 6 bases, with 17 bases left between them. The CDR3 is 14 amino acids. Germline-derived CDR1 and CDR2 are MNHEY and SVGEGT. The CDR3 loop reads CASSGPRIGSEQYF. In DNA form, the CDR3 reads TGTGCCAGCAGTGGACCGCGAATTGGGAGCGAGCAGTACTTC.

In its sample, this clonotype was seen a few times. The chain combines TRBV6-2 or TRBV6-3 with TRBJ2-3, with unresolved D. Per the germline V gene, CDR1 is MNHEY and CDR2 is SVGEGT. Trimming shortened V by 6 bases and J by 4 bases, and 23 bases separated the two germline ends. The CDR3 has 17 residues. CDR3: CASSSDDGPPFPDTQYF. For the CDR3, the DNA is TGTGCCAGCAGCTCCGACGACGGGCCTCCTTTCCCAGATACGCAGTATTTT.

The rearrangement joins TRBV20-1 to TRBJ1-2, with D perhaps TRBD1 (5 bases). The CDR3 consists of 14 residues. Trimming took off 1 base at V and 8 bases at J, with 17 bases between the two ends. Germline CDR1 DFQATT, CDR2 SNEGSKA (reference sequence). CDR3 sequence reads: CSARVEEAGRGYTF. The CDR3 DNA reads as TGCAGTGCTAGAGTGGAGGAGGCAGGGAGAGGCTACACCTTC.

This clonotype was recorded a few times. V usage is TRBV4-2 and J usage is TRBJ1-4; tentatively, D is TRBD1 (6 bases). Germline V lookup: CDR1 LGHNA, CDR2 YNFKEQ. The CDR3 contains 16 residues. V lost 1 base and J lost 4, with 13 bases in between. This CDR3 reads CASSQADQGNNEKLFF. The DNA of the CDR3 is TGTGCCAGCAGCCAAGCCGATCAGGGGAATAATGAAAAACTGTTTTTT.

The gene calls are TRBV27 and TRBJ1-5; D is ambiguous. The V end lost 5 bases, the J end lost 5 bases, and 13 bases lay between the germline ends. This CDR3 spans 14 amino acids. Looked up from germline, CDR1 is MNHEY and CDR2 is SMNVEV (reference sequence). The CDR3 DNA reads TGTGCCAGCAGTCCCACGTGGGTGGATCAGCCCCAGCATTTT. Protein sequence: CASSPTWVDQPQHF.

The CDR3, as DNA: TGTGCCAGCAGTCCTTCTAGGGGGCCCAAAGAGACCCAGTACTTC. It translates to CASSPSRGPKETQYF. The chain employs TRBV12-3 or TRBV12-4 and TRBJ2-5; 7 bases fit TRBD1. This CDR3 comprises 15 residues. The junction had 9 bases not matched to a gene; V was cut back by 5 bases and J by 3 bases.

This clonotype has just a few counts. V is TRBV4-3 and J is TRBJ2-5; a weak D match, TRBD2 (6 bases). This CDR3 comprises 15 residues. Germline CDR1 reads LGHNA; CDR2 reads YSLEER. V was pared by 5 bases and J by 2 bases, with 15 bases between. CDR3 in DNA: TGCGCCAGCAGCTTACAGAGGGCGGGGCAAGAGACCCAGTACTTC. It specifies CASSLQRAGQETQYF.

The chain is built from TRBV5-1 and TRBJ2-7; the D gene could be TRBD1 or TRBD2 (6 bases each). In germline, CDR1 is SGHRS, CDR2 YFSETQ. V dropped 1 base and J dropped 0 bases, with 20 bases sitting between them. CDR3 length: 18 amino acids. CDR3 sequence: CASSLIGGRYADSYEQYF. CDR3 nucleotide sequence: TGCGCCAGCAGCTTGATCGGGGGCCGATATGCTGACTCCTACGAGCAGTACTTC.

This clonotype was observed a handful of times. The CDR3 DNA reads as TGTGCCACCAGTGACACACTAGCGGGGGGTAACAATGAGCAGTTCTTC. Its protein product is CATSDTLAGGNNEQFF. This sequence joins TRBV24-1 and TRBJ2-1; 12 positions agree with TRBD2. The ends lost 4 bases at V and 5 bases at J; junction bases unmatched: 5. CDR1 KGHDR and CDR2 SFDVKD come from the germline V gene. The CDR3 runs 16 residues.

This clonotype was found many times. The CDR3 DNA reads as TGTGCCAGCAGCCCCCTTCGTCGAAGCGGTATGAACACTGAAGCTTTCTTT. Translation: CASSPLRRSGMNTEAFF. The V gene is TRBV4-2, the J gene TRBJ1-1; D not resolved. The ends were cut back, 4 bases at V and 0 bases at J, with 18 bases in the middle. The length of the CDR3 is 17 residues. CDR1 is LGHNA, CDR2 YNFKEQ, per germline.

The chain has TRBV18 and TRBJ2-7; D gene ambiguous. Trimming left V 0 bases short and J 5 bases short, with 11 bases between. The germline V gene encodes CDR1 KGHSH and CDR2 LQKENI. The CDR3 sequence is 14 residues long. CDR3 nucleotide sequence: TGTGCCAGCTCACCACCCCGTCCATCCCACGAGCAGTACTTC. It yields the protein CASSPPRPSHEQYF.

V gene TRBV20-1 combines with J gene TRBJ1-1; D is ambiguous. The CDR3 runs to 14 residues. V lost 0 bases, J lost 2 bases, and 10 bases lay in between. Germline loops: CDR1 DFQATT, CDR2 SNEGSKA (reference sequence). The CDR3 DNA reads as TGCAGTGCTAGAGATCAACAGCCAAACACTGAAGCTTTCTTT. Translation: CSARDQQPNTEAFF.

The rearrangement links TRBV24-1 to TRBJ2-4; D may be TRBD1 or TRBD2 (6 bases each). The germline gives CDR1 KGHDR, CDR2 SFDVKD. Trimming shortened V by 0 bases and J by 2 bases, and 10 bases separated the two germline ends. The CDR3 covers 16 residues. The CDR3 DNA is TGTGCCACCAGTGATTTGTCGGGGGCGACCAAAAACATTCAGTACTTC. It is translated as CATSDLSGATKNIQYF.

This clonotype was recorded at least ten times. The gene calls are TRBV6-2 or TRBV6-3 and TRBJ1-2; D is perhaps TRBD1 (5 bases). V lost 6 bases and J 6 bases, leaving 23 bases between the germline ends. Germline CDR1 MNHEY, CDR2 SVGEGT. The CDR3 covers 16 residues. The CDR3 is CASRSYALQDPHGYTF. CDR3 DNA sequence: TGTGCCAGCAGGTCATACGCCCTACAGGATCCTCATGGCTACACCTTC.

The V call is TRBV7-8, the J call TRBJ2-1; D perhaps matches TRBD2 (6 bases). Germline-derived CDR1 and CDR2 are SGHVS and FQNEAQ. V was trimmed by 11 bases and J by 1 base, leaving 12 bases between them. The CDR3 loop spans 13 amino acids. CDR3 bases: TGTGCCGGCTCGGGGAGGTCCTACAATGAGCAGTTCTTC. Translation gives CAGSGRSYNEQFF.

In its sample, this clonotype ranks as medium-sized. This chain uses TRBV7-8 with TRBJ2-2; 8 nucleotides line up with TRBD1. The CDR3 runs to 14 residues. Trimming took 1 base from V and 6 from J; bases not matched to a gene: 1. The V gene's germline CDR1 is SGHVS and CDR2 FQNEAQ. CDR3 residues: CASSLETGAGELFF. The CDR3 nucleotides are TGTGCCAGCAGCTTAGAGACAGGGGCCGGGGAGCTGTTTTTT.

The V and J genes are TRBV29-1 and TRBJ2-2, with TRBD2 identical over 7 bases. With 7 bases clipped from V and 4 bases from J, the junction kept 3 bases outside the gene matches. From germline, CDR1 is SQVTM and CDR2 ANQGSEA. This CDR3 is built from 12 residues. The CDR3 sequence is CSAERGTGELFF. For the CDR3, the DNA is TGCAGCGCCGAGCGGGGCACCGGGGAGCTGTTTTTT.